Below, one T cell receptor beta chain is given with its context. Its specificity is unknown. Then a second PCR, running roughly 7 to 11 cycles, was carried out with a sample-barcoded 5' primer and a J-beta primer mix. Unique molecular identifiers of 12 random nucleotides labeled each cDNA. TCRdb re-analysed the 5' RACE reads in MiXCR, keeping a single row per CDR3 protein. The sample holds some 1,800,000 distinct CDR3 sequences, around 40% seen once. This record belongs to a study of blood T cells in healthy people across ages. Study findings and constraints: Calculation of diversity from one million T cells yielded estimates considered to be underestimates. TCR beta diversity was tightly associated with the proportion of naive T cells.

This CDR3 has 19 amino acids. V was pared by 4 bases and J by 0 bases, with 16 bases of the junction left unmatched. Germline V gene lookup returns CDR1 SGHKS and CDR2 YYEKEE (reference sequence). Material: blood. The TCR originated in a human donor in good health. The chain has TRBV5-5 and TRBJ1-2, with TRBD1 matching 9 bases. This CDR3 is CASSLRIGYRQGANYGYTF. CDR3 coding DNA: TGTGCCAGCAGCCTACGTATTGGGTACAGACAGGGGGCTAACTATGGCTACACCTTC.